A selection of T cell receptor beta chains follows, all from one sample in a study of T cell repertoires in cytomegalovirus infection. The antigens of these receptors remain unknown. MiXCR was run by TCRdb on the reads, yielding one entry per CDR3 protein. The repertoire has approximately 770,000 distinct CDR3 sequences, just under 30% of them found once; the top ten carry 10% to 15%. The sample here was cultured CD8+ T cells from PBMCs, taken from culture after CMV antigen stimulation. All receptors come from a human donor in good health (CMV status not recorded). Some clones in this sample may be carry-over from other donors' samples. CDR3s include the opening cysteine and the closing phenylalanine or tryptophan. Each record gives: clone size, D gene, J gene, V gene, CDR3 DNA, CDR3 protein. A D gene is named only where the DNA matches it firmly. Clone size appears in some rows only: once, few, many, or a class for an expanded clone.

clone_size: NA; d_call: NA; j_call: TRBJ2-6; v_call: TRBV4-3; cdr3_nt: TGCGCCAGCAGCCAAGTACTTTGGAACTCTGGGGCCAACGTCCTGACTTTC; cdr3_aa: CASSQVLWNSGANVLTF
clone_size: many; d_call: NA; j_call: TRBJ2-3; v_call: TRBV7-8; cdr3_nt: TGTGCCAGCAGCCCCCCAGGGGTTGGCAAAGATACGCAGTATTTT; cdr3_aa: CASSPPGVGKDTQYF
clone_size: few; d_call: TRBD2; j_call: TRBJ2-4; v_call: TRBV27; cdr3_nt: TGTGCCAGCAGTTTGAGGAGCGGGGGGGCCAAAAACATTCAGTACTTC; cdr3_aa: CASSLRSGGAKNIQYF
clone_size: NA; d_call: NA; j_call: TRBJ1-5; v_call: TRBV4-1; cdr3_nt: TGCGCCAGCAGCCAAGATTGGGGACGTCAACAGCCCCAGCATTTT; cdr3_aa: CASSQDWGRQQPQHF
clone_size: many; d_call: TRBD1; j_call: TRBJ1-1; v_call: TRBV7-6; cdr3_nt: TGTGCCAGCAGCCCGGAAGACAGGGGAAGGGGGGCTTTCTTT; cdr3_aa: CASSPEDRGRGAFF
clone_size: many; d_call: NA; j_call: TRBJ2-1; v_call: TRBV7-9; cdr3_nt: TGTGCCAGCAGCTTAGTGGGGACGCCTTCAAATGAGCAGTTCTTC; cdr3_aa: CASSLVGTPSNEQFF
clone_size: NA; d_call: TRBD1; j_call: TRBJ2-3; v_call: TRBV2; cdr3_nt: TGTGCCAGCAAGACCGGGACAGGGGGCGGCACAGATACGCAGTATTTT; cdr3_aa: CASKTGTGGGTDTQYF
clone_size: NA; d_call: NA; j_call: TRBJ1-5; v_call: TRBV6-1; cdr3_nt: TGTGCCAGCAGTGAAAGGGGCAGGCACAATCAGCCCCAGCATTTT; cdr3_aa: CASSERGRHNQPQHF
clone_size: few; d_call: TRBD1; j_call: TRBJ1-2; v_call: TRBV19; cdr3_nt: TGTGCCAGTCCGCCCCCCCTCCGTGGACAGGGTGTGAAGGGATTTCATGGCTACACCTTC; cdr3_aa: CASPPPLRGQGVKGFHGYTF
clone_size: NA; d_call: NA; j_call: TRBJ1-4; v_call: TRBV19; cdr3_nt: TGTGCCAGTACCTCTCGGGGACTTAATGGTGAAAAACTGTTTTTT; cdr3_aa: CASTSRGLNGEKLFF
clone_size: few; d_call: NA; j_call: TRBJ1-1; v_call: TRBV10-2; cdr3_nt: TGCGCCAGCAGTGAGGGGTTGGGGAGCACTGAAGCTTTCTTT; cdr3_aa: CASSEGLGSTEAFF
clone_size: NA; d_call: NA; j_call: TRBJ1-1; v_call: TRBV19; cdr3_nt: TGTGCCAGTAGTAACCCAGGAAGGTTGAACACTGAAGCTTTCTTT; cdr3_aa: CASSNPGRLNTEAFF
clone_size: NA; d_call: NA; j_call: TRBJ2-5; v_call: TRBV19; cdr3_nt: TGTGCCAGTAGCCTCGGAGGGGTGACCCTGTACCAAGAGACCCAGTACTTC; cdr3_aa: CASSLGGVTLYQETQYF
clone_size: many; d_call: NA; j_call: TRBJ1-2; v_call: TRBV7-2; cdr3_nt: TGTGCCAGCAGCTTAGGTTCTCCCAGTAATGGCTACACCTTC; cdr3_aa: CASSLGSPSNGYTF
clone_size: NA; d_call: NA; j_call: TRBJ2-3; v_call: TRBV6-1; cdr3_nt: TGTGCCACCCTGGACTTCACAGATACGCAGTATTTT; cdr3_aa: CATLDFTDTQYF
clone_size: NA; d_call: NA; j_call: TRBJ2-5; v_call: TRBV12-3/TRBV12-4; cdr3_nt: TGTGCCAGCAGTTTATTTTCCCCTCAAGAGACCCAGTACTTC; cdr3_aa: CASSLFSPQETQYF
clone_size: few; d_call: NA; j_call: TRBJ1-1; v_call: TRBV6-5; cdr3_nt: TGTGCCAGCAGTTACGGGTCGTCAAACACTGAAGCTTTCTTT; cdr3_aa: CASSYGSSNTEAFF
clone_size: NA; d_call: TRBD1; j_call: TRBJ2-2; v_call: TRBV7-4; cdr3_nt: TGTGCCAGCAGCTACGGGACAGTCACCGGGGAGCTGTTTTTT; cdr3_aa: CASSYGTVTGELFF
clone_size: NA; d_call: TRBD1; j_call: TRBJ2-2; v_call: TRBV7-6; cdr3_nt: TGTGCCAGCAGGAAAACAGGGGGAATAGACACCGGGGAGCTGTTTTTT; cdr3_aa: CASRKTGGIDTGELFF
clone_size: NA; d_call: TRBD1; j_call: TRBJ1-2; v_call: TRBV7-6; cdr3_nt: TGTGCCAGCAGCTTAGGAGGACAGGGGGCGGGCTACACCTTC; cdr3_aa: CASSLGGQGAGYTF
clone_size: many; d_call: NA; j_call: TRBJ2-7; v_call: TRBV7-8; cdr3_nt: TGTGCCAGCATCCCAAGGGGTCTAGACCTCCTAGTTTACGAGCAGTACTTC; cdr3_aa: CASIPRGLDLLVYEQYF
clone_size: NA; d_call: TRBD1; j_call: TRBJ1-6; v_call: TRBV7-9; cdr3_nt: TGTGCCAGCAGCCTATTAGGCGGTGACAGGGTGAGCGTGAATTCACCCCTCCACTTT; cdr3_aa: CASSLLGGDRVSVNSPLHF
clone_size: few; d_call: TRBD2; j_call: TRBJ2-2; v_call: TRBV4-3; cdr3_nt: TGCGCCAGCAGCCCGGGACTAGCGGGGGCAAATCGGGAGCTGTTTTTT; cdr3_aa: CASSPGLAGANRELFF
clone_size: NA; d_call: TRBD1; j_call: TRBJ2-7; v_call: TRBV6-5; cdr3_nt: TGTGCCACCCTGGGAACAGGGGCGTTCTACGAGCAGTACTTC; cdr3_aa: CATLGTGAFYEQYF
clone_size: NA; d_call: TRBD1; j_call: TRBJ2-6; v_call: TRBV6-1; cdr3_nt: TGTGCCAGCAGTGTGACCGGGACAGGGAACGTTGGGGCCAACGTCCTGACTTTC; cdr3_aa: CASSVTGTGNVGANVLTF
clone_size: NA; d_call: NA; j_call: TRBJ2-7; v_call: TRBV19; cdr3_nt: TGTGCCAGTAGTATCGGCTTTACAATGACGCGCGTGGAGCAGTACTTC; cdr3_aa: CASSIGFTMTRVEQYF
clone_size: NA; d_call: NA; j_call: TRBJ2-7; v_call: TRBV4-1; cdr3_nt: TGCGCCAGCAGCCAAGAACCGGGGGAGCTAGGCTACGAGCAGTACTTC; cdr3_aa: CASSQEPGELGYEQYF
clone_size: NA; d_call: TRBD2; j_call: TRBJ2-3; v_call: TRBV5-4; cdr3_nt: TGTGCCAGCAGCTTGGTCGGGGGGGCCTCATCAGATACGCAGTATTTT; cdr3_aa: CASSLVGGASSDTQYF
clone_size: NA; d_call: NA; j_call: TRBJ2-7; v_call: TRBV7-9; cdr3_nt: TGTGCCAGCAGCTTCGAAGCCTACGAGCAGTACTTC; cdr3_aa: CASSFEAYEQYF
clone_size: NA; d_call: NA; j_call: TRBJ1-4; v_call: TRBV20-1; cdr3_nt: TGCAGTGCTAGTCGATTATATCTCTCGTACGAAAAACTGTTTTTT; cdr3_aa: CSASRLYLSYEKLFF
clone_size: NA; d_call: TRBD1; j_call: TRBJ1-2; v_call: TRBV27; cdr3_nt: TGTGCCAGTGCTACCTCGGGACAGGGGACGAGTGGCTACACCTTC; cdr3_aa: CASATSGQGTSGYTF
clone_size: NA; d_call: NA; j_call: TRBJ2-1; v_call: TRBV4-3; cdr3_nt: TGCGCCAGCAGCCATGCCCTCTATGGGGGTTACAATGAGCAGTTCTTC; cdr3_aa: CASSHALYGGYNEQFF
clone_size: NA; d_call: NA; j_call: TRBJ2-1; v_call: TRBV4-1; cdr3_nt: TGCGCCAGCAGCGGGACAAAACTCGCCCATGAGCAGTTCTTC; cdr3_aa: CASSGTKLAHEQFF
clone_size: few; d_call: TRBD1; j_call: TRBJ2-1; v_call: TRBV4-1; cdr3_nt: TGCGCCAGCAGCCAAGAGACAGGGGGCGCGGGGAATGAGCAGTTCTTC; cdr3_aa: CASSQETGGAGNEQFF
clone_size: many; d_call: TRBD2; j_call: TRBJ2-5; v_call: TRBV7-8; cdr3_nt: TGTGCCAGCAGCTTACTGGCTAGCGGGGGGTTCCGGGAGACCCAGTACTTC; cdr3_aa: CASSLLASGGFRETQYF
clone_size: NA; d_call: TRBD1; j_call: TRBJ1-5; v_call: TRBV6-1; cdr3_nt: TGTGCCAGCAGTGAGCGGGACAGGGTCGGTCAGCCCCAGCATTTT; cdr3_aa: CASSERDRVGQPQHF
clone_size: few; d_call: TRBD1; j_call: TRBJ2-7; v_call: TRBV11-2; cdr3_nt: TGTGCCAGCAGCTACCCCCCGATTTTGGTGGGGACAGGGACCTACTACGAGCAGTACTTC; cdr3_aa: CASSYPPILVGTGTYYEQYF
clone_size: many; d_call: TRBD1; j_call: TRBJ2-7; v_call: TRBV12-3/TRBV12-4; cdr3_nt: TGTGCCAGCAGTTTTCCGGGACAGGGCTTCTACGAGCAGTACTTC; cdr3_aa: CASSFPGQGFYEQYF
clone_size: few; d_call: NA; j_call: TRBJ2-5; v_call: TRBV6-5; cdr3_nt: TGTGCCAGCAGCCCTCGGTACGAGACCCAGTACTTC; cdr3_aa: CASSPRYETQYF
clone_size: NA; d_call: TRBD1; j_call: TRBJ1-1; v_call: TRBV19; cdr3_nt: TGTGCCAGTAGTCTGATAAGGGACAGGAACACTGAAGCTTTCTTT; cdr3_aa: CASSLIRDRNTEAFF
clone_size: few; d_call: TRBD2; j_call: TRBJ2-1; v_call: TRBV4-1; cdr3_nt: TGCGCCAGCAGCCAAGAGCCAGCGGGGGGGCCAGAGCAGTTCTTC; cdr3_aa: CASSQEPAGGPEQFF
clone_size: few; d_call: NA; j_call: TRBJ2-1; v_call: TRBV7-2; cdr3_nt: TGTGCCAGCAGCGAACCTGGGGGTAGACTTTATATCTACAATGAGCAGTTCTTC; cdr3_aa: CASSEPGGRLYIYNEQFF
clone_size: NA; d_call: NA; j_call: TRBJ2-5; v_call: TRBV7-9; cdr3_nt: TGTGCCAGCAGCTTAGCGCCCACATCGACCACCCAAGAGACCCAGTACTTC; cdr3_aa: CASSLAPTSTTQETQYF
clone_size: many; d_call: TRBD2; j_call: TRBJ2-1; v_call: TRBV7-2; cdr3_nt: TGTGCCAGCAGCTTAGGGACTAGCGTTAGCAATGAGCAGTTCTTC; cdr3_aa: CASSLGTSVSNEQFF
clone_size: many; d_call: TRBD1; j_call: TRBJ2-3; v_call: TRBV4-1; cdr3_nt: TGCGCCAGCAGCCAAACAGGGGAGTTTGGAGATACGCAGTATTTT; cdr3_aa: CASSQTGEFGDTQYF
clone_size: few; d_call: TRBD1; j_call: TRBJ2-2; v_call: TRBV12-3/TRBV12-4; cdr3_nt: TGTGCCAGCGTCCGGACAGGCAACACCGGGGAGCTGTTTTTT; cdr3_aa: CASVRTGNTGELFF
clone_size: NA; d_call: NA; j_call: TRBJ1-5; v_call: TRBV7-9; cdr3_nt: TGTGCCAGCAGCGCCCAACCGCGGGGGGCCAATCAGCCCCAGCATTTT; cdr3_aa: CASSAQPRGANQPQHF
clone_size: NA; d_call: NA; j_call: TRBJ2-2; v_call: TRBV12-3/TRBV12-4; cdr3_nt: TGTGCCAGCTGGGCTAGCCGGGGCACCGGGGAGCTGTTTTTT; cdr3_aa: CASWASRGTGELFF
clone_size: few; d_call: NA; j_call: TRBJ2-5; v_call: TRBV7-8; cdr3_nt: TGTGCCAGCAGGGCCAAGATGGGGGCGCGGGAGACCCAGTACTTC; cdr3_aa: CASRAKMGARETQYF
clone_size: many; d_call: NA; j_call: TRBJ2-1; v_call: TRBV6-1; cdr3_nt: TGTGCCAGCAGTGGCCCCTACTTCCCCGACAATGAGCAGTTCTTC; cdr3_aa: CASSGPYFPDNEQFF
clone_size: few; d_call: NA; j_call: TRBJ1-5; v_call: TRBV11-3; cdr3_nt: TGTGCCAGCACACTCTTCGGGGGGGCCGGCAATCAGCCCCAGCATTTT; cdr3_aa: CASTLFGGAGNQPQHF
clone_size: few; d_call: TRBD1; j_call: TRBJ1-5; v_call: TRBV12-3/TRBV12-4; cdr3_nt: TGTGCCAGCAGTGGCCTGGGACAGCCCGATCAGCCCCAGCATTTT; cdr3_aa: CASSGLGQPDQPQHF
clone_size: NA; d_call: TRBD1; j_call: TRBJ1-2; v_call: TRBV7-9; cdr3_nt: TGTGCCAGCAGCCCCGGGACAGGGCGCTCTAACTATGGCTACACCTTC; cdr3_aa: CASSPGTGRSNYGYTF
clone_size: many; d_call: NA; j_call: TRBJ1-3; v_call: TRBV10-3; cdr3_nt: TGTGCCATCAAAACCGCCCGGGGACCGAACTCTGGAAACACCATATATTTT; cdr3_aa: CAIKTARGPNSGNTIYF